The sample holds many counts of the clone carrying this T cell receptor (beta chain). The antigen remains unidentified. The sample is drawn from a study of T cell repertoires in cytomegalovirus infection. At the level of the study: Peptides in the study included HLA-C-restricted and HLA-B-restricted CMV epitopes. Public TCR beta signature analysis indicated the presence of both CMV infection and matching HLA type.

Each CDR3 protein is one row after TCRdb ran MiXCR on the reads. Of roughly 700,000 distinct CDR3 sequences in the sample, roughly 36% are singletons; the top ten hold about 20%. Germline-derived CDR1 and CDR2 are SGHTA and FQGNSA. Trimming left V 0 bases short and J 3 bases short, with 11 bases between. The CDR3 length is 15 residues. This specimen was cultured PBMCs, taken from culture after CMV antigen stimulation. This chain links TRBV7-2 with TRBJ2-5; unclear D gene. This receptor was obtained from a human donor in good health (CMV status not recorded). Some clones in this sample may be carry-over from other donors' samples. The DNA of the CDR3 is TGTGCCAGCAGCTTAGCGCGGCTAGAAGAAGAGACCCAGTACTTC. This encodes CASSLARLEEETQYF.